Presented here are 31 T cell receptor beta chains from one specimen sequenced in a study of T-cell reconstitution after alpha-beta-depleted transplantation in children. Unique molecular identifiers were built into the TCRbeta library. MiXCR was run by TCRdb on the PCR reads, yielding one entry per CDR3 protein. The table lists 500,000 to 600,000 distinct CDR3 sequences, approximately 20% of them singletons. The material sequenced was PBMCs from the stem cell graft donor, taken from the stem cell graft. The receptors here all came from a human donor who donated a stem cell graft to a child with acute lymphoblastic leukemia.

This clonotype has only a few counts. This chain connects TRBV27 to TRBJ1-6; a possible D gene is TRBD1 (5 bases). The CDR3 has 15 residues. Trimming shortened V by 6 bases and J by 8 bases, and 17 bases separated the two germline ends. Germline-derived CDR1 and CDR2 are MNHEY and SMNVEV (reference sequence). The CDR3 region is CASRPTGTLDSPLHF. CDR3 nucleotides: TGTGCCAGCAGACCTACCGGGACGCTTGATTCACCCCTCCACTTT.

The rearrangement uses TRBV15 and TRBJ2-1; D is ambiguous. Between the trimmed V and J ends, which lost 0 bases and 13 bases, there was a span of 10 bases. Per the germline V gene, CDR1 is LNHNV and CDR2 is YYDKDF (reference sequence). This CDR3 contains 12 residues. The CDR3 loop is CATSRDLREQFF. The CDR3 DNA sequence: TGTGCCACCAGCAGAGATCTAAGGGAACAGTTCTTC.

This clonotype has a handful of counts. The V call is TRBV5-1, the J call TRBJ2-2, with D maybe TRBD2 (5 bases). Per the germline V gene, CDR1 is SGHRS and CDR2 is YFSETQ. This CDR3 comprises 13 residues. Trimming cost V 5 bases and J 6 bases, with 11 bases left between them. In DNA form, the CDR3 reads TGCGCCAGCAGGCCCACCGGGGCCGGGGAGCTGTTTTTT. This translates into CASRPTGAGELFF.

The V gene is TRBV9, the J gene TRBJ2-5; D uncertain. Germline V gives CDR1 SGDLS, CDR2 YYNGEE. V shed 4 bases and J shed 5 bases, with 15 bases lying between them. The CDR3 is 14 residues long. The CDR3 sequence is CASSPQTARETQYF. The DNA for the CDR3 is TGTGCCAGCAGCCCCCAGACCGCGAGGGAGACCCAGTACTTC.

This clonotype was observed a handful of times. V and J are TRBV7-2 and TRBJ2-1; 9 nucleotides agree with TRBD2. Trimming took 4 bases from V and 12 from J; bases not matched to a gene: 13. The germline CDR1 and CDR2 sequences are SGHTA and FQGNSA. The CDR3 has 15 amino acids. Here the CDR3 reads CASSSSMALAGPQFF. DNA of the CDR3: TGTGCCAGCAGCTCCTCGATGGCCCTAGCGGGGCCGCAGTTCTTC.

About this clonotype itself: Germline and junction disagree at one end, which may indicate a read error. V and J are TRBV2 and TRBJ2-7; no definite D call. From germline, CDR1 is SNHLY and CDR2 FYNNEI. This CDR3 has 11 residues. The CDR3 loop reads CASKEIYEHYF. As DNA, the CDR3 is TGTGCCAGCAAAGAGATCTACGAGCATTACTTC.

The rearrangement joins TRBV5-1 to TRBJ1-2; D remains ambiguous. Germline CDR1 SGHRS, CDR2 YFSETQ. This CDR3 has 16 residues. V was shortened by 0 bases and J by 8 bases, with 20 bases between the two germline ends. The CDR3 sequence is CASSLGASLYWGGYTF. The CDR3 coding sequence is TGCGCCAGCAGCTTGGGTGCGAGTCTATACTGGGGAGGCTACACCTTC.

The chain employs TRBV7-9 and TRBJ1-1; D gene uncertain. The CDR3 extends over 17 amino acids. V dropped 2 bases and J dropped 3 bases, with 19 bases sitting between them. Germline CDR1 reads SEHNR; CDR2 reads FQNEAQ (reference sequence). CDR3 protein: CASSLLDWTKADTEAFF. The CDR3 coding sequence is TGTGCCAGCAGCTTACTGGACTGGACTAAGGCGGACACTGAAGCTTTCTTT.

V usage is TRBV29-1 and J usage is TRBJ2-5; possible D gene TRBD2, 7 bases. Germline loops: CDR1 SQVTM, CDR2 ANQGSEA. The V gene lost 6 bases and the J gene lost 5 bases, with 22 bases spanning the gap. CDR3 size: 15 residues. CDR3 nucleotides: TGCAGCGTGGGGGGGTACAGGGAGGGCGCCGAGACCCAGTACTTC. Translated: CSVGGYREGAETQYF.

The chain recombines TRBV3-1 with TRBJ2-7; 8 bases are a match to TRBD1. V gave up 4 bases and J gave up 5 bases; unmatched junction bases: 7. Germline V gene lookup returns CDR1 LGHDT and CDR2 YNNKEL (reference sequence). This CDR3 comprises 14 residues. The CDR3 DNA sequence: TGTGCCAGCAGCCTACCGGGACAGGTTAACGAGCAGTACTTC. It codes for CASSLPGQVNEQYF.

This CDR3 is CASTETGYVNTEAFF. As DNA, the CDR3 is TGTGCCAGCACCGAGACAGGGTATGTGAACACTGAAGCTTTCTTT. The chain is built from TRBV27 and TRBJ1-1, with TRBD1 matching 7 bases. Germline CDR1 reads MNHEY; CDR2 reads SMNVEV (reference sequence). The CDR3 contains 15 residues. Trimming removed 7 bases from V and 0 bases from J; junction bases left unmatched: 8.

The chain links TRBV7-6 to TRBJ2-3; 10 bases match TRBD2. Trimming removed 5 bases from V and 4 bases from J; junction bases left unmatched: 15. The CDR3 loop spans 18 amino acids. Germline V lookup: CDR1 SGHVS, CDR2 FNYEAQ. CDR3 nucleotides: TGTGCCAGCAGCCCTAGCGGGAGTGCTTTGGGACCCCCAGATACGCAGTATTTT. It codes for CASSPSGSALGPPDTQYF. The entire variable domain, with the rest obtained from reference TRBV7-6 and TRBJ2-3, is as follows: GAGVSQSPRYKVTKRGQDVALRCDPISGHVSLYWYRQALGQGPEFLTYFNYEAQQDKSGLPNDRFSAERPEGSISTLTIQRTEQRDSAMYRCASSPSGSALGPPDTQYFGPGTRLTVL.

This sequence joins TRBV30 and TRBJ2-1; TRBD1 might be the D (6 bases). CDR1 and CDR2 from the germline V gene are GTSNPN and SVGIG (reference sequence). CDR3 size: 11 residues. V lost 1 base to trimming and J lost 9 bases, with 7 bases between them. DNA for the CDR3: TGTGCCTGGAGTGGACAGGTTGAGCAGTTCTTC. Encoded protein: CAWSGQVEQFF.

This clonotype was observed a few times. DNA for the CDR3: TGCAGCGTTGTTAGCGGGAGGTGGCAAGAGACCCAGTACTTC. It yields the protein CSVVSGRWQETQYF. The chain joins TRBV29-1 to TRBJ2-5; TRBD2 agrees at 10 bases. V trimming: 4 bases; J trimming: 2 bases; junction bases outside the gene matches: 4. Germline-derived CDR1 and CDR2 are SQVTM and ANQGSEA. The length of the CDR3 is 14 residues. The whole variable domain, remainder taken from reference TRBV29-1 and TRBJ2-5, is SAVISQKPSRDICQRGTSLTIQCQVDSQVTMMFWYRQQPGQSLTLIATANQGSEATYESGFVIDKFPISRPNLTFSTLTVSNMSPEDSSIYLCSVVSGRWQETQYFGPGTRLLVL.

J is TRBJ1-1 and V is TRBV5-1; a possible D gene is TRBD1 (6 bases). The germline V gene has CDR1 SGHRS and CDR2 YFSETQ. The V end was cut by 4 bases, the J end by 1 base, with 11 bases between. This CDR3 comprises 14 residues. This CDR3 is CASSVQGGNTEAFF. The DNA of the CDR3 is TGCGCCAGCAGCGTGCAAGGGGGGAACACTGAAGCTTTCTTT.

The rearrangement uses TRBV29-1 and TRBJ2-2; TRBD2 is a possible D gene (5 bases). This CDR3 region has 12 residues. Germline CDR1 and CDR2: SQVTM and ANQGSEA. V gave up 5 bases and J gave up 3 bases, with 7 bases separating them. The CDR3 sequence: CSVTRDTGELFF. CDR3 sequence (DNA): TGCAGCGTTACTAGGGACACCGGGGAGCTGTTTTTT.

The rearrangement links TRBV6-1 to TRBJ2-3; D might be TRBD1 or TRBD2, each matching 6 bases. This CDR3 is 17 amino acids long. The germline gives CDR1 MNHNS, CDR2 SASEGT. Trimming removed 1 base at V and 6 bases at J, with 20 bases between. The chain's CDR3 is CASSEDQRWGARDTQYF. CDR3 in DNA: TGTGCCAGCAGTGAAGATCAAAGGTGGGGGGCAAGGGATACGCAGTATTTT.

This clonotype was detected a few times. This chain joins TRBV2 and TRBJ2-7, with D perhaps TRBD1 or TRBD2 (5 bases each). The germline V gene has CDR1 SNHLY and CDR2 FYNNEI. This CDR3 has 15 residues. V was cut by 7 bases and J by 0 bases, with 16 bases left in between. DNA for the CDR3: TGTGCCAGCATGCCGGGGCCCCAGGGCTCCTACGAGCAGTACTTC. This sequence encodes CASMPGPQGSYEQYF.

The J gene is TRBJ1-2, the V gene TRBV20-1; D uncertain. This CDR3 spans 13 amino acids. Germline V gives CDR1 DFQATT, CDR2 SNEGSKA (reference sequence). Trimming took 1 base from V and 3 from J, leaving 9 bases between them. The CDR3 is CSARAFEYYGYTF. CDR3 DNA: TGCAGTGCTAGAGCCTTCGAATACTATGGCTACACCTTC.

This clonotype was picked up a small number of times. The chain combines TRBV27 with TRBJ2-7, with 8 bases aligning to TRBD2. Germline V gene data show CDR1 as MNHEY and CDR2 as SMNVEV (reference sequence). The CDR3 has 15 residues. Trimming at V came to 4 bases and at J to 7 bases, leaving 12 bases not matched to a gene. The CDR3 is CASSSRLARDREQYF. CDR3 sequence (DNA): TGTGCCAGCAGTTCTCGACTAGCGAGGGATCGGGAGCAGTACTTC.

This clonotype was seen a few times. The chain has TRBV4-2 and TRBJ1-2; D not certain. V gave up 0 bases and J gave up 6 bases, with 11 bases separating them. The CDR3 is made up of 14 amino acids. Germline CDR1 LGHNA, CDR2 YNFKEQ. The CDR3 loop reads CASSQDPSSNGYTF. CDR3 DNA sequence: TGTGCCAGCAGCCAAGATCCTAGCAGTAATGGCTACACCTTC.

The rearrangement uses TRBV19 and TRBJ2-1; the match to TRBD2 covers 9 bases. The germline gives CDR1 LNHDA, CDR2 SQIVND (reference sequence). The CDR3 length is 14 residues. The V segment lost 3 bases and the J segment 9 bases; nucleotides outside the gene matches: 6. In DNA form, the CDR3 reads TGTGCCAGTAGTATGGGGACTAGCCAAATTGAGCAGTTCTTC. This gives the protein CASSMGTSQIEQFF.

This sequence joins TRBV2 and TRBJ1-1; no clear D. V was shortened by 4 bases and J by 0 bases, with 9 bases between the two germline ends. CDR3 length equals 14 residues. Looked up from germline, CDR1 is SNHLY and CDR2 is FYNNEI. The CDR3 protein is CASSVKLMNTEAFF. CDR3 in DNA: TGTGCCAGCAGTGTTAAGCTGATGAACACTGAAGCTTTCTTT.

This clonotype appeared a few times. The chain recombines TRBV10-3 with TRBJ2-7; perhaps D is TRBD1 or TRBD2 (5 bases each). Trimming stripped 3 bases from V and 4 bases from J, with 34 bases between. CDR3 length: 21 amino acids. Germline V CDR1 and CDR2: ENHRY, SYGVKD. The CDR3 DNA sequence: TGTGCCATCAGTGAATGGATTGGATACCATCCGTGGGGCACTAGAAAGTACGAGCAGTACTTC. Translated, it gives CAISEWIGYHPWGTRKYEQYF.

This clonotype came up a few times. CDR3 nucleotides: TGCGCCAGCAGCGGGAGAGGGGTTGGCGCAGATACGCAGTATTTT. Residues: CASSGRGVGADTQYF. This chain links TRBV5-1 with TRBJ2-3, with D perhaps assigned TRBD1 or TRBD2 (5 bases each). V was clipped by 4 bases and J by 4 bases, with 16 bases between them. The CDR3 totals 15 residues. Germline loops: CDR1 SGHRS, CDR2 YFSETQ.

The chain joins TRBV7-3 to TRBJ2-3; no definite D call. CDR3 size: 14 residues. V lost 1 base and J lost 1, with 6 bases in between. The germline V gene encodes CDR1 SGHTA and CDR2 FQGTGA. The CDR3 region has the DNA TGTGCCAGCAGCTTAATTCCGGGCACAGATACGCAGTATTTT. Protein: CASSLIPGTDTQYF.

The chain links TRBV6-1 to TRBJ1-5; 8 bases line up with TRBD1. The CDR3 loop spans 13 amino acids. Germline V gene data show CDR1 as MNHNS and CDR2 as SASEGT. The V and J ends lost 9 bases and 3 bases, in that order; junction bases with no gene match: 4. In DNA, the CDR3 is TGTGCCAGTGGGACAGGTTACAATCAGCCCCAGCATTTT. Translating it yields CASGTGYNQPQHF.

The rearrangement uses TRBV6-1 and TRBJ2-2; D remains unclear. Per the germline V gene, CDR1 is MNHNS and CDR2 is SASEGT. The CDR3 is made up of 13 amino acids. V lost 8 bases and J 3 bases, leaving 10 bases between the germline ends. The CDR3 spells CASQKGHTGELFF. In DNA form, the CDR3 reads TGTGCCAGCCAGAAGGGTCACACCGGGGAGCTGTTTTTT.

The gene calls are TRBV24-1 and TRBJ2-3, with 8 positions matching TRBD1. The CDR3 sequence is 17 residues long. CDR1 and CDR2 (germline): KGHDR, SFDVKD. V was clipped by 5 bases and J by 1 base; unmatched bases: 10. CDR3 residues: CATSGGQGHLRTDTQYF. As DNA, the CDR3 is TGTGCCACCAGTGGAGGACAGGGCCATTTACGCACAGATACGCAGTATTTT.

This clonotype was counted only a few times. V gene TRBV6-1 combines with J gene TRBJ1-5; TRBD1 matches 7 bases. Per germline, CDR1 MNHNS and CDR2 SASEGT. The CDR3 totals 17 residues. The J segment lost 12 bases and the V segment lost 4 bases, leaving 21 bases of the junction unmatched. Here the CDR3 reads CASSGLRDRKIGWFQHF. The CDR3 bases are TGTGCCAGCAGTGGACTCCGGGACAGAAAGATAGGGTGGTTCCAGCATTTT.

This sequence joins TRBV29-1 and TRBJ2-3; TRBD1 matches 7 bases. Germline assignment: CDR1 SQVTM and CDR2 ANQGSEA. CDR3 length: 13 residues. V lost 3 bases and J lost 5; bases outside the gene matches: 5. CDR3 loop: CSVDEGAGDTQYF. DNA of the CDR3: TGCAGCGTTGATGAGGGGGCGGGAGATACGCAGTATTTT.